These 7 T cell receptor beta chains were sequenced from one sample in a study of T cell changes during pregnancy in multiple sclerosis. The data were produced by immunoSEQ multiplex PCR, yet TCRdb's version contains in-frame clones alone and is incomplete. The sample shows 50,000 to 70,000 clones, about 91% of them seen only once. The specimen comprised peripheral blood, sampled in the first trimester of pregnancy. The receptors were sampled from a female donor with multiple sclerosis, enrolled in a pregnancy study.

The chain combines TRBV4-3 with TRBJ1-1, with 9 bases lining up with TRBD1. The CDR3 extends over 15 amino acids. Per the germline V gene, CDR1 is LGHNA and CDR2 is YSLEER. The junction had 11 bases not matched to a gene; V was cut back by 4 bases and J by 8 bases. The CDR3 sequence: CASSRRDRVGVEAFF. The CDR3 bases are TGCGCCAGCAGCCGACGGGACAGGGTGGGGGTGGAAGCTTTCTTT.

The chain has TRBV18 and TRBJ1-4; TRBD1 aligns across 8 bases. V shed 4 bases, J shed 5 bases, and the junction held 6 bases outside the gene matches. Germline-derived CDR1 and CDR2 are KGHSH and LQKENI. The CDR3 sequence is 15 residues long. Here the CDR3 DNA reads TGTGCCAGCTCACTCCCCGGACAGGGAAATGAAAAACTGTTTTTT. Protein product: CASSLPGQGNEKLFF.

This chain joins TRBV20-1 and TRBJ1-2; 7 bases map to TRBD1. The J segment lost 7 bases and the V segment lost 5 bases, leaving 4 bases of the junction unmatched. In germline, CDR1 is DFQATT, CDR2 SNEGSKA (reference sequence). The CDR3 contains 11 residues. The CDR3 nucleotides are TGCAGTGCTTTAACAGGGGTTGGCTACACCTTC. Amino acid sequence: CSALTGVGYTF.

This clone occurred once. The rearrangement joins TRBV30 to TRBJ2-6; tentative D call: TRBD2 (6 bases). Trimming cost V 0 bases and J 0 bases, with 12 bases left between them. The V gene's germline CDR1 is GTSNPN and CDR2 SVGIG (reference sequence). This CDR3 comprises 17 residues. As DNA, the CDR3 is TGTGCCTGGAGTGTGCCAGGCGGGGCCTCTGGGGCCAACGTCCTGACTTTC. Its protein is CAWSVPGGASGANVLTF.

This clone was recorded once. This chain joins TRBV5-4 and TRBJ2-2, with TRBD2 matching 7 bases. Looked up from germline, CDR1 is SGHNT and CDR2 is YYREEE (reference sequence). This CDR3 region has 16 residues. Trimming cost V 4 bases and J 6 bases; bases outside gene matches: 12. CDR3 protein: CASSPSGAVPPGELFF. The CDR3 DNA reads TGTGCCAGCAGCCCGAGCGGGGCGGTCCCCCCCGGGGAGCTGTTTTTT.

The chain employs TRBV9 and TRBJ1-1, with 8 bases lining up with TRBD1. CDR1 is SGDLS, CDR2 YYNGEE, per germline. After removal of 6 bases from V and 7 bases from J, the junction contained 8 bases not matched to a gene. This CDR3 comprises 13 residues. CDR3 bases: TGTGCCAGCACCGGAAGGACAGGGATTGAAGCTTTCTTT. Translating gives CASTGRTGIEAFF.

The chain combines TRBV18 with TRBJ2-1; the D is unclear. The CDR3 loop spans 14 amino acids. V was clipped by 0 bases and J by 8 bases, with 11 bases between them. Germline V gene lookup returns CDR1 KGHSH and CDR2 LQKENI. The CDR3 loop reads CASSPPPRSDEQFF. The CDR3, as DNA: TGTGCCAGCTCACCACCCCCTAGGTCAGATGAGCAGTTCTTC.